This record covers a single T cell receptor beta chain. The antigen remains unidentified. The sample originates from a study of radiotherapy plus CTLA-4 blockade in lung cancer. Study context: For 18% of patients, objective responses occurred, and about 34% had disease control. The study's findings and limits: Clones derived from tumor TCRs expanded in blood after radiotherapy plus ipilimumab.

Sequencing was performed with immunoSEQ multiplex PCR; in TCRdb, only in-frame clones are kept and a portion is missing. The data show under 65,000 clones, 60% to 80% seen once. The CDR3 loop spans 15 amino acids. Trimming stripped 3 bases from V and 4 bases from J, with 15 bases between. The germline gives CDR1 LGHNA, CDR2 YNFKEQ. The V call is TRBV4-2, the J call TRBJ1-2; D is unresolved. This clonotype was obtained from a human donor with non-small cell lung cancer whose response to radiotherapy plus ipilimumab could not be evaluated. The sample here was peripheral blood, taken from a patient treated with radiotherapy plus ipilimumab. The CDR3 DNA follows: TGTGCCAGCAGCCAGACGGAGGTGGACCGCTATGGCTACACCTTC. Translating it yields CASSQTEVDRYGYTF.